This T cell receptor beta chain was identified in a study of T cell repertoires in cytomegalovirus infection. Study-wide background: Evidence of both CMV infection and a matching HLA type came from public TCR beta signatures.

MiXCR, applied by TCRdb to the reads, yields one record per CDR3 protein. This table holds approximately 990,000 distinct CDR3 sequences, roughly 30% found once. As for this clonotype: What it binds is not known.

The CDR3 is made up of 15 amino acids. Germline CDR1 MNHEY, CDR2 SMNVEV (reference sequence). Trimming removed 5 bases from V and 4 bases from J, with 15 bases in between. The starting material was cultured CD8+ T cells from PBMCs, obtained from culture after CMV antigen stimulation. The rearrangement joins TRBV27 to TRBJ1-5, with D perhaps TRBD1 (6 bases). The TCR comes from a human donor in good health (CMV status not recorded). Some clones in this sample may be carry-over from other donors' samples. CDR3 sequence reads: CASSLRGGENQPQHF. CDR3 nucleotides: TGTGCCAGCAGTCTAAGGGGGGGAGAGAATCAGCCCCAGCATTTT.